These 4 T cell receptor beta chains share one sample of origin, sequenced in a study of CD8 T cells in ankylosing spondylitis. Using its own MiXCR run on the 5' RACE reads, TCRdb lists one record per CDR3 protein. The table shows about 31,000 distinct CDR3 sequences, with roughly 6.8% occurring only once. The sample taken for sequencing was blood, either unsorted or a sorted T cell fraction (not recorded which). All receptors come from a male donor with ankylosing spondylitis or in good health (not recorded which).

This clonotype was picked up many times. The chain links TRBV5-1 to TRBJ1-5, with a weak D call TRBD1 (5 bases). V was shortened by 4 bases and J by 6 bases, with 11 bases between the two germline ends. Germline V gene lookup returns CDR1 SGHRS and CDR2 YFSETQ. This CDR3 has 13 residues. The CDR3 bases are TGCGCCAGCAGCCTAGGGGAGAGTCAGCCCCAGCATTTT. The encoded protein is CASSLGESQPQHF. The full variable domain, completed using reference TRBV5-1 and TRBJ1-5, is KAGVTQTPRYLIKTRGQQVTLSCSPISGHRSVSWYQQTPGQGLQFLFEYFSETQRNKGNFPGRFSGRQFSNSRSEMNVSTLELGDSALYLCASSLGESQPQHFGDGTRLSIL.

This clonotype was observed many times. The V gene is TRBV3-1, the J gene TRBJ2-7, with D unresolved. Trimming shortened V by 1 base and J by 0 bases, and 7 bases separated the two germline ends. The CDR3 sequence is 14 residues long. Germline CDR1 reads LGHDT; CDR2 reads YNNKEL (reference sequence). CDR3 sequence: CASSQAPVSYEQYF. DNA for the CDR3: TGTGCCAGCAGCCAAGCGCCAGTCTCCTACGAGCAGTACTTC.

A word on this clonotype: With a much larger clone just one base away, this may be a read error. The chain has TRBV10-3 and TRBJ2-1; no firm D call. In germline, CDR1 is ENHRY, CDR2 SYGVKD. The CDR3 extends over 12 amino acids. The CDR3, as DNA: TGTGTCACCGACGATACCTACAATGAGCAGTTCTTC. Translation gives CVTDDTYNEQFF.

This clonotype was counted ten times or more. The chain joins TRBV6-5 to TRBJ2-1; 9 bases line up with TRBD2. Germline CDR1 and CDR2: MNHEY and SVGAGI. V shed 0 bases and J 3 bases; nucleotides not matched to a gene: 3. The CDR3 sequence is 16 residues long. CDR3 sequence reads: CASSYSASGVYNEQFF. The CDR3 nucleotides are TGTGCCAGCAGTTACTCGGCTAGCGGGGTCTACAATGAGCAGTTCTTC.